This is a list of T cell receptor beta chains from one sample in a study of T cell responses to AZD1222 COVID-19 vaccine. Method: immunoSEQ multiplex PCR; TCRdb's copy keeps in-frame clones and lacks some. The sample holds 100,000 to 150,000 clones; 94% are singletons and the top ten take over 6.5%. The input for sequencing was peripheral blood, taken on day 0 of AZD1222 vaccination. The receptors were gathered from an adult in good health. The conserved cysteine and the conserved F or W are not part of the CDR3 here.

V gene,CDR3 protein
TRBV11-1,ASSLHGGLHQETQY
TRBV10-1,ASSGRVAGVKGELF
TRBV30,AWIRDRGYEQY
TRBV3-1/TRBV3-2,ASSHLGLAGGLRNEQF
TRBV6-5,ASSYTGTGDQPQH
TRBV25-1,ASGGLAGVSGANVLT
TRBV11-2,ASSLGSGSPMAQY
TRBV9,ASSVVGSGNTIY
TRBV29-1,SVGLAGVNEQF
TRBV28,ASSDTLNRNSPLH
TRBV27,ASSSHTGELF
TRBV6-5,ASSSPGLNTEAF
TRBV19,ASSLVRQPQH
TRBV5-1,ASSFQGTGANVLT
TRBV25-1,ASISLSNTEAF
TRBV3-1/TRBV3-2,ASSTMGHYSGNTIY
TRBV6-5,ASREKLYGYT
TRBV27,ASSWAGTGAYEQY
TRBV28,ASSFSGGPGANVLT
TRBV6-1,ASSEAGTGGVEQY
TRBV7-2,ASSLAAGRVTDTQY
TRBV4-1,ASSQVETGGPSGDTQY
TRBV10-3,AIRAWTSSDEQF
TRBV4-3,ASSQGQARMNTEAF
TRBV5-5,ASSRRLGSEKGQPQH
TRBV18,ASSPLTANTEAF
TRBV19,ASSIGQGFGDTQY
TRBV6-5,ASRSPWGGGYEQY
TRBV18,ASSPGGLLSTDTQY
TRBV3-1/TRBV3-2,ASQDRGNTEAF
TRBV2,ASKAGDYGYT
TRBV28,ATGPFATNEKLF
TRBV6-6,ASSYSRQGGNEQF
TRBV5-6,ASSLTGSNYGYT
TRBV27,ASSPRTNLYTGELF
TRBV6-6,ASRRTSANTGELF
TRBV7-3,ASSQDREKQY
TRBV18,ASSPPGRGNSPLH
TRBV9,ASSVTGNQPQH
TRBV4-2,ASSQLPGNGLYGYT
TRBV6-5,ASSPGPGSHGYT
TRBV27,ASSFSTSYEQY